This TCR beta chain was recorded in a study of technical replicates of blood from a few donors. Trimming cost V 7 bases and J 4 bases, with 17 bases left between them. This CDR3 is built from 15 residues. Germline CDR1 and CDR2: MNHEY and SVGAGI. Measured with immunoSEQ multiplex PCR; TCRdb has only the in-frame clones, and not every one. The sample gives 50,000 to 75,000 clones, around 93% of which show up once; approximately 3.9% is in the top ten. Sequenced: PBMCs. The origin of this receptor is a human donor in good health. Some clones in this sample may be carry-over from other donors' samples. The chain recombines TRBV6-5 with TRBJ2-1, with a weak D call TRBD1 (6 bases). Here the CDR3 DNA reads TGTGCCAGCACTCAGGGGTCCTACAAATACAATGAGCAGTTCTTC. It specifies CASTQGSYKYNEQFF.